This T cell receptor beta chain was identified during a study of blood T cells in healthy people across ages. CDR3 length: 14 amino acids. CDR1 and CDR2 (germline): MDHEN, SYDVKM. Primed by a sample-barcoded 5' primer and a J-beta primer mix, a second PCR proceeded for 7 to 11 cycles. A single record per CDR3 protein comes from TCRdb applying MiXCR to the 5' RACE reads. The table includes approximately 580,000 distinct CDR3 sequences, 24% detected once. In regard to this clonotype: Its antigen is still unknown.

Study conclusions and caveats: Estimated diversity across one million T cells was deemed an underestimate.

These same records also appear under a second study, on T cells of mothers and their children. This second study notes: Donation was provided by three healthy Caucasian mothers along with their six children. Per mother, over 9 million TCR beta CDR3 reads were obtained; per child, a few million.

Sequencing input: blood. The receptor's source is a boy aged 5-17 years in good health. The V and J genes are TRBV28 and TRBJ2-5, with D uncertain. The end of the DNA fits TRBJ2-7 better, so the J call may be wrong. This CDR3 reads CASSPRVYAYEQYF. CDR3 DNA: TGTGCCAGCAGCCCCCGCGTGTACGCCTACGAGCAGTACTTC.